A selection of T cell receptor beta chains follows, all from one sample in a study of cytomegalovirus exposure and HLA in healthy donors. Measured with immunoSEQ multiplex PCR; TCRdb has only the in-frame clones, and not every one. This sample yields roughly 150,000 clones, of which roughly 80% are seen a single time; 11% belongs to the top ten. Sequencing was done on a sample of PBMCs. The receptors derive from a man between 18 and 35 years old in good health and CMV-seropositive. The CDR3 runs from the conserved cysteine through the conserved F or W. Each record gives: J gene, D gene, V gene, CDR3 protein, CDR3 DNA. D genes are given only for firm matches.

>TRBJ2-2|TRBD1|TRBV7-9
CAETGTNTGELFF
TGTGCGGAGACAGGGACCAACACCGGGGAGCTGTTTTTT
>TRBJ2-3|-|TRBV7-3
CASSQSQGGTQYF
TGTGCCAGCAGCCAAAGTCAGGGAGGTACGCAGTATTTT
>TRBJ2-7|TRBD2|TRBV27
CASSSDVASGLYEQYF
TGTGCCAGCAGTTCCGACGTGGCTAGCGGCCTCTACGAGCAGTACTTC
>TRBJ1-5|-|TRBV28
CASREAHQPQHF
TGTGCCAGCAGGGAGGCCCATCAGCCCCAGCATTTT
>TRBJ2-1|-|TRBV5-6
CASSPGTSSYNEQFF
TGTGCCAGCAGCCCCGGGACAAGCTCCTACAATGAGCAGTTCTTC
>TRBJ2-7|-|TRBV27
CASPKCYEQYF
TGTGCCAGCCCAAAATGTTACGAGCAGTACTTC
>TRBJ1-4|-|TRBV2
CASLYRTNEKLFF
TGTGCCAGCCTCTATCGGACTAATGAAAAACTGTTTTTT
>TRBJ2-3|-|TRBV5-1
CASSLGTLGEDTDTQYF
TGCGCCAGCAGCTTGGGGACATTGGGGGAGGACACAGATACGCAGTATTTT
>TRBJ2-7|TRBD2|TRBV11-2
CASSFRLALYEQYF
TGTGCCAGCAGCTTTCGACTAGCTCTCTACGAGCAGTACTTC
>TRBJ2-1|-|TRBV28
CASSFSLRNEQFF
TGTGCCAGCAGTTTCTCCCTACGGAATGAGCAGTTCTTC
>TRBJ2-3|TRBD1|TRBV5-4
CASSLATGPADTQYF
TGTGCCAGCAGCTTGGCGACAGGGCCGGCAGATACGCAGTATTTT
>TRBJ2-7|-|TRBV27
CASSIKHPSYEQYF
TGTGCCAGCAGTATCAAACATCCCTCCTACGAGCAGTACTTC
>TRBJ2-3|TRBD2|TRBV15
CATSREAGRAADTQYF
TGTGCCACCAGCAGAGAGGCCGGGAGGGCCGCAGATACGCAGTATTTT
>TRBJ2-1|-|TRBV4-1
CASSEGLGTYNEQFF
TGCGCCAGCAGTGAAGGGCTCGGGACCTACAATGAGCAGTTCTTC
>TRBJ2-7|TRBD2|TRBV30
CAWSVLSPGGPSGYEQYF
TGTGCCTGGAGTGTACTATCTCCGGGAGGGCCTTCCGGCTACGAGCAGTACTTC